These 5 T cell receptor beta chains originate from one sample sequenced in a study of T cells after yellow fever vaccination. Via MiXCR, TCRdb re-called the 5' RACE reads, giving one row per CDR3 protein. This sample has hundreds of thousands of distinct CDR3 sequences; roughly 9% occur once, and the top ten carry over 3%. The sequences come from CD4+ T cells sorted from PBMCs, collected 5 days after the yellow fever booster vaccination. The receptors derive from a man aged 18 to 35 who received the YFV17D yellow fever vaccine.

This clonotype was observed a few times. V and J are TRBV24-1 and TRBJ1-3, with D unclear. The CDR3 contains 13 residues. The V end was cut by 3 bases, the J end by 4 bases, with 6 bases between. Germline assignment: CDR1 KGHDR and CDR2 SFDVKD. Here the CDR3 reads CATSDDTGNTIYF. The CDR3 DNA reads TGTGCCACCAGTGATGACACGGGAAACACCATATATTTT.

This clonotype was observed a handful of times. The rearrangement joins TRBV9 to TRBJ2-7, with D perhaps being TRBD1 or TRBD2 (6 bases each). CDR1 and CDR2 (germline): SGDLS, YYNGEE. With 5 bases removed from V and 7 bases from J, the gap between germline ends came to 19 bases. The CDR3 runs 14 residues. The CDR3 loop reads CASSAWGAQQEQYF. The CDR3 bases are TGTGCCAGCAGTGCTTGGGGGGCCCAGCAGGAGCAGTACTTC.

This clonotype came up a few times. The chain recombines TRBV4-3 with TRBJ2-1; the match to TRBD2 covers 8 bases. This CDR3 comprises 16 residues. CDR1 is LGHNA, CDR2 YSLEER, per germline. V shed 0 bases and J 0 bases; nucleotides not matched to a gene: 1. CDR3 protein: CASSQDRGGSYNEQFF. The CDR3 DNA follows: TGCGCCAGCAGCCAAGATCGGGGGGGCTCCTACAATGAGCAGTTCTTC.

This clonotype was detected a few times. The CDR3 protein is CASSFLAGDEQFF. The CDR3 DNA reads TGTGCCAGCAGTTTCCTAGCGGGGGATGAGCAGTTCTTC. This chain links TRBV12-3 or TRBV12-4 with TRBJ2-1; 10 nucleotides match TRBD2. CDR3 length: 13 residues. V trimming: 3 bases; J trimming: 8 bases; junction bases outside the gene matches: 1.

This chain joins TRBV5-1 and TRBJ1-1; D is possibly TRBD1 (6 bases). Germline V gene sequence: CDR1 SGHRS, CDR2 YFSETQ. This CDR3 region has 15 residues. The V end was cut by 3 bases, the J end by 4 bases, with 16 bases between. The CDR3 DNA reads as TGCGCCAGCAGCTGGCAGGGGTCGGAGGGCACTGAAGCTTTCTTT. As protein: CASSWQGSEGTEAFF.